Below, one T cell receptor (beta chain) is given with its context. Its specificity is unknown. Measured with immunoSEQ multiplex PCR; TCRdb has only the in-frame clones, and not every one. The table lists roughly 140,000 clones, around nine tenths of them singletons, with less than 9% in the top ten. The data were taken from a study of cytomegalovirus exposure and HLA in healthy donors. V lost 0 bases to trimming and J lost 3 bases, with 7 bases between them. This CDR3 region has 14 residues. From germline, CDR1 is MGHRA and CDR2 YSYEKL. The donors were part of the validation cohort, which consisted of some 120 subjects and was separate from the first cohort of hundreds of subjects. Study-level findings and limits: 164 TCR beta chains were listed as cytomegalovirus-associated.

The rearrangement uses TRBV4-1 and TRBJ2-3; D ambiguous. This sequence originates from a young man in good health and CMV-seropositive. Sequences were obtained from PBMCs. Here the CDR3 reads CASSQDSYTDTQYF. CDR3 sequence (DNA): TGCGCCAGCAGCCAAGATAGCTATACAGATACGCAGTATTTT.